This T cell receptor (beta chain) was identified in a study of cytotoxic CD8 clonotypes in ibrutinib-treated CLL. Germline V CDR1 and CDR2: SGHVS, FQNEAQ. V lost 4 bases, J lost 0 bases, and 6 bases lay in between. The CDR3 extends over 14 amino acids. Whole-study findings and limits: Public clonotypes (which were uncommon) either contracted or remained stable on treatment.

With respect to this clone: The antigen is unknown.

TCRdb keeps only in-frame clones here, not all; method: immunoSEQ multiplex PCR. The sample includes 200,000 to 250,000 clones, roughly 70% of them seen just once. The receptor comes from a human donor with chronic lymphocytic leukemia. This chain joins TRBV7-8 and TRBJ2-2; no firm D call. Sequencing was performed on PBMCs, taken after 24 months of ibrutinib treatment. CDR3 amino acids: CASSSYANTGELFF. Written as DNA, the CDR3 is TGTGCCAGCAGCTCCTACGCGAACACCGGGGAGCTGTTTTTT. Looking up the rest from reference TRBV7-8 and TRBJ2-2 gives the full variable domain: GAGVSQSPRYKVAKRGQDVALRCDPISGHVSLFWYQQALGQGPEFLTYFQNEAQLDKSGLPSDRFFAERPEGSVSTLKIQRTQQEDSAVYLCASSSYANTGELFFGEGSRLTVL.